The 20 T cell receptor beta chains in this list originate from one sample, sequenced in a study of cytomegalovirus exposure and HLA in healthy donors. TCRdb keeps only in-frame clones here, not all; method: immunoSEQ multiplex PCR. The table includes 300,000 to 350,000 clones, over 75% detected once. The material sequenced was PBMCs. Every receptor here comes from a man aged 25 to 45 in good health and CMV-seronegative.

The chain has TRBV19 and TRBJ2-2; 8 bases are a match to TRBD2. The length of the CDR3 is 16 residues. The ends lost 6 bases at V and 2 bases at J; junction bases unmatched: 8. The germline gives CDR1 LNHDA, CDR2 SQIVND (reference sequence). The CDR3 nucleotides read TGTGCCAGTAGCGCGGTACTAGCGGACAACACCGGGGAGCTGTTTTTT. It yields the protein CASSAVLADNTGELFF. The full variable domain, its missing parts supplied by reference TRBV19 and TRBJ2-2, is DGGITQSPKYLFRKEGQNVTLSCEQNLNHDAMYWYRQDPGQGLRLIYYSQIVNDFQKGDIAEGYSVSREKKESFPLTVTSAQKNPTAFYLCASSAVLADNTGELFFGEGSRLTVL.

V is TRBV11-3 and J is TRBJ1-6; a possible D gene is TRBD1 (5 bases). From germline, CDR1 is SGHNT and CDR2 YENEEA. The CDR3 is 18 residues long. Trimming removed 1 base from V and 7 bases from J, with 20 bases in between. DNA for the CDR3: TGTGCCAGCAGCTTAGGGGGGGTGCGCGAGGAGGAAAATTCACCCCTCCACTTT. This gives the protein CASSLGGVREEENSPLHF.

The rearrangement uses TRBV5-1 and TRBJ2-1; the D gene is possibly TRBD1 (6 bases). The CDR3 consists of 15 residues. Trimming took 1 base from V and 7 from J, leaving 15 bases between them. Germline assignment: CDR1 SGHRS and CDR2 YFSETQ. CDR3 nucleotide sequence: TGCGCCAGCAGCTTGTGGGGGCAATACGCGAATGAGCAGTTCTTC. It translates to CASSLWGQYANEQFF.

This clone has a single count. This sequence joins TRBV6-5 and TRBJ1-3; 7 bases fit TRBD1. This CDR3 has 14 amino acids. With V trimmed by 6 bases and J by 1 base, 3 bases remained unmatched. CDR1 is MNHEY, CDR2 SVGAGI, per germline. CDR3 bases: TGTGCCAGCAGCCCACAGGGGTCTGGAAACACCATATATTTT. Amino acids: CASSPQGSGNTIYF.

The genes are TRBV6-5 and TRBJ2-5, with D possibly TRBD1 on 6 matching bases. V shed 0 bases and J shed 1 base, with 9 bases lying between them. The CDR3 contains 15 residues. Germline V gene sequence: CDR1 MNHEY, CDR2 SVGAGI. The CDR3 region has the DNA TGTGCCAGCAGTTACTCTGGGGGCCTCCAAGAGACCCAGTACTTC. This encodes CASSYSGGLQETQYF.

CDR3 in DNA: TGTGCCACCAGCCCAGGACAGGGGACTGAAGCTTTCTTT. This sequence encodes CATSPGQGTEAFF. The V gene is TRBV15, the J gene TRBJ1-1; 9 nucleotides line up with TRBD1. The CDR3 covers 13 residues. Germline assignment: CDR1 LNHNV and CDR2 YYDKDF (reference sequence). V gave up 5 bases and J gave up 5 bases; unmatched junction bases: 3.

The chain carries TRBV25-1 and TRBJ1-6; D is possibly TRBD1 (6 bases). Germline CDR1 reads MGHDK; CDR2 reads SYGVNS. V lost 6 bases and J 5 bases, leaving 11 bases between the germline ends. CDR3 length equals 14 residues. The CDR3 is CASRPQGNNSPLHF. CDR3 DNA: TGTGCCAGCAGACCCCAGGGGAATAATTCACCCCTCCACTTT.

This rearrangement joins TRBV5-1 to TRBJ2-7; tentatively, D is TRBD1 (6 bases). V gave up 5 bases and J gave up 3 bases, with 15 bases separating them. From germline, CDR1 is SGHRS and CDR2 YFSETQ. The CDR3 is made up of 14 amino acids. For the CDR3, the DNA is TGCGCCAGCAGTCCAAACGACAGGTTCTACGAGCAGTACTTC. Translation gives CASSPNDRFYEQYF. The full variable domain, rest sourced from reference TRBV5-1 and TRBJ2-7, is KAGVTQTPRYLIKTRGQQVTLSCSPISGHRSVSWYQQTPGQGLQFLFEYFSETQRNKGNFPGRFSGRQFSNSRSEMNVSTLELGDSALYLCASSPNDRFYEQYFGPGTRLTVT.

The chain joins TRBV2 to TRBJ1-3, with 7 positions matching TRBD1. The CDR3 runs to 14 residues. The ends lost 4 bases at V and 1 base at J; junction bases unmatched: 1. The V gene's germline CDR1 is SNHLY and CDR2 FYNNEI. CDR3 nucleotide sequence: TGTGCCAGCAGTGTACAGGGGTCTGGAAACACCATATATTTT. Its protein is CASSVQGSGNTIYF.

This clone was observed a few times. The chain uses TRBV6-6 and TRBJ2-1, with no clear D. Trimming took 0 bases from V and 5 from J, leaving 5 bases between them. Germline V gives CDR1 MNHNY, CDR2 SVGAGI (reference sequence). This CDR3 comprises 13 residues. This CDR3 is CASSYSENNEQFF. For the CDR3, the DNA is TGTGCCAGCAGTTACTCGGAGAACAATGAGCAGTTCTTC.

V and J are TRBV28 and TRBJ2-7; weak D call: TRBD1 (6 bases). Germline-derived CDR1 and CDR2 are MDHEN and SYDVKM. The CDR3 sequence is 13 residues long. Trimming pared 5 bases from V and 2 bases from J, leaving 10 bases between. The CDR3 spells CASSGTLAYEQYF. The CDR3 nucleotides are TGTGCCAGCAGTGGGACATTGGCCTACGAGCAGTACTTC.

The chain is built from TRBV6-5 and TRBJ1-3; possibly TRBD1 for D (5 bases). V was trimmed by 8 bases and J by 5 bases, leaving 13 bases between them. The CDR3 has 13 amino acids. Per the germline V gene, CDR1 is MNHEY and CDR2 is SVGAGI. This CDR3 is CASLPDSRNTIYF. CDR3 coding DNA: TGTGCCAGCCTCCCAGACAGCAGAAACACCATATATTTT.

This clone occurred once. V and J are TRBV12-5 and TRBJ1-1; 9 nucleotides line up with TRBD1. The junction had 8 bases not matched to a gene; V was cut back by 5 bases and J by 4 bases. The germline CDR1 and CDR2 sequences are LGHNT and FRNRAP. The CDR3 spans 15 residues. For the CDR3, the DNA is TGTGCTAGTGGTAAGGGACAGGGATTGGGCACTGAAGCTTTCTTT. Protein product: CASGKGQGLGTEAFF. The complete variable domain, with remaining parts taken from reference TRBV12-5 and TRBJ1-1, reads DARVTQTPRHKVTEMGQEVTMRCQPILGHNTVFWYRQTMMQGLELLAYFRNRAPLDDSGMPKDRFSAEMPDATLATLKIQPSEPRDSAVYFCASGKGQGLGTEAFFGQGTRLTVV.

The rearrangement links TRBV28 to TRBJ1-1; weak D call: TRBD1 (6 bases). Germline V gene lookup returns CDR1 MDHEN and CDR2 SYDVKM. The CDR3 is 12 residues long. The germline V and J ends were trimmed by 11 bases and 4 bases, with 14 bases remaining between them. The CDR3 is CAASNRVTEAFF. CDR3 bases: TGTGCCGCCTCAAACAGGGTCACTGAAGCTTTCTTT.

The chain joins TRBV6-5 to TRBJ2-5; 10 nucleotides align to TRBD2. The CDR3 has 16 amino acids. CDR1 MNHEY and CDR2 SVGAGI come from the germline V gene. The J segment lost 4 bases and the V segment lost 0 bases, leaving 5 bases of the junction unmatched. CDR3 bases: TGTGCCAGCAGTTACTCTCCGGGACTAGCGCGAGAGACCCAGTACTTC. Translated, it gives CASSYSPGLARETQYF.

This clone was seen a few times. CDR3: CASSLVGGTYNEQFF. In DNA form, the CDR3 reads TGTGCCAGCAGCTTAGTCGGGGGGACCTACAATGAGCAGTTCTTC. This rearrangement joins TRBV5-4 to TRBJ2-1; 7 bases agree with TRBD2. With V trimmed by 2 bases and J by 2 bases, 4 bases remained unmatched. Germline CDR1 SGHNT, CDR2 YYREEE (reference sequence). The CDR3 contains 15 residues. Drawing the rest from reference TRBV5-4 and TRBJ2-1, the complete variable domain is ETGVTQSPTHLIKTRGQQVTLRCSSQSGHNTVSWYQQALGQGPQFIFQYYREEENGRGNFPPRFSGLQFPNYSSELNVNALELDDSALYLCASSLVGGTYNEQFFGPGTRLTVL.

This clone has just one count. This chain joins TRBV11-3 and TRBJ2-2; TRBD2 matches 8 bases. The CDR3 runs 17 residues. Losses at the gene ends were 1 base for V and 6 bases for J; bases not matched to a gene: 10. The germline V gene encodes CDR1 SGHNT and CDR2 YENEEA. This CDR3 reads CASSLGPGTSTPGELFF. In nucleotides, the CDR3 is TGTGCCAGCAGCTTAGGCCCCGGGACTAGTACTCCCGGGGAGCTGTTTTTT. The whole variable domain, filled in from reference TRBV11-3 and TRBJ2-2, reads EAGVVQSPRYKIIEKKQPVAFWCNPISGHNTLYWYLQNLGQGPELLIRYENEEAVDDSQLPKDRFSAERLKGVDSTLKIQPAELGDSAVYLCASSLGPGTSTPGELFFGEGSRLTVL.

The J gene is TRBJ1-5, the V gene TRBV5-1, with 7 bases lining up with TRBD1. This CDR3 has 15 residues. CDR1 SGHRS and CDR2 YFSETQ come from the germline V gene. V lost 0 bases, J lost 7 bases, and 7 bases stayed unmatched. The CDR3 reads CASSLEGAGKQPQHF. CDR3 bases: TGCGCCAGCAGCTTGGAGGGGGCAGGGAAACAGCCCCAGCATTTT. The variable domain in full, with the rest retrieved from reference TRBV5-1 and TRBJ1-5, is KAGVTQTPRYLIKTRGQQVTLSCSPISGHRSVSWYQQTPGQGLQFLFEYFSETQRNKGNFPGRFSGRQFSNSRSEMNVSTLELGDSALYLCASSLEGAGKQPQHFGDGTRLSIL.

The genes are TRBV5-4 and TRBJ1-2, with D tentatively TRBD1 (6 bases). Trimming pared 3 bases from V and 4 bases from J, leaving 13 bases between. This CDR3 is built from 14 residues. In germline, CDR1 is SGHNT, CDR2 YYREEE (reference sequence). CDR3 residues: CASSSMTGIYGYTF. CDR3 in DNA: TGTGCCAGCAGCTCTATGACAGGAATCTATGGCTACACCTTC. Combining the CDR3 with reference TRBV5-4 and TRBJ1-2 gives the whole variable domain ETGVTQSPTHLIKTRGQQVTLRCSSQSGHNTVSWYQQALGQGPQFIFQYYREEENGRGNFPPRFSGLQFPNYSSELNVNALELDDSALYLCASSSMTGIYGYTFGSGTRLTVV.

This clone came up a few times. V and J are TRBV11-2 and TRBJ2-7; TRBD1 matches at 9 bases. The V gene end was trimmed by 5 bases and the J gene end by 2 bases; junction bases not matched to a gene: 10. The length of the CDR3 is 16 residues. Germline loops: CDR1 SGHAT, CDR2 FQNNGV. The CDR3 nucleotides read TGTGCCAGCAGCGGCTGGTGGACAGGGGAACCCTACGAGCAGTACTTC. Its translation is CASSGWWTGEPYEQYF.